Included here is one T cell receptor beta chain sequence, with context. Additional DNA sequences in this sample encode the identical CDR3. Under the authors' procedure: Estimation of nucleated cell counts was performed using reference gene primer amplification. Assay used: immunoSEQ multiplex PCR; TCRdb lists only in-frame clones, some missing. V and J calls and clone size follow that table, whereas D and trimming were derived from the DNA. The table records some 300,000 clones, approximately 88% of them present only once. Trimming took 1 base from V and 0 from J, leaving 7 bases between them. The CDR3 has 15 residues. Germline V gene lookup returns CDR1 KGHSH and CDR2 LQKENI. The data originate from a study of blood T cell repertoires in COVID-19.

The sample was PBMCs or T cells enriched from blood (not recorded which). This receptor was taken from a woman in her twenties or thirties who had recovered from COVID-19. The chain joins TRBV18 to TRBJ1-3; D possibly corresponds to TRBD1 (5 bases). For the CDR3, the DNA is TGTGCCAGCTCACCACTTACAGGCTCTGGAAACACCATATATTTT. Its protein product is CASSPLTGSGNTIYF.